There are many counts of the clone carrying this T cell receptor beta chain. It was RNA transcripts that yielded the amplified TCR beta CDR3 regions. A first-round RT-PCR of the TCR CDR3 used the HTBI primer set. Each CDR3 protein gets one entry after TCRdb re-called the multiplex PCR reads with MiXCR. The sample contains around 350,000 distinct CDR3 sequences, about 15% of which appear only once. This entry is derived from a study of T cells in Graves' hyperthyroidism and ophthalmopathy. The CDR3 is made up of 16 amino acids. CDR1 and CDR2 (germline): SGHTA, FQGNSA. V gave up 0 bases and J gave up 5 bases; unmatched junction bases: 9. PBMCs were derived from roughly 10 ml fresh peripheral blood.

This receptor was taken from a woman younger than 45 with Graves' ophthalmopathy. V gene TRBV7-2 combines with J gene TRBJ2-5, with 7 positions matching TRBD1. The sample consisted of blood. For the CDR3, the DNA is TGTGCCAGCAGCTTAGCCGGGACAGCGGCCATCGAGACCCAGTACTTC. This encodes CASSLAGTAAIETQYF.